This is a list of T cell receptor beta chains from one sample in a study of cytomegalovirus exposure and HLA in healthy donors. The assay was immunoSEQ multiplex PCR, and TCRdb's table has in-frame clones only and misses some. The repertoire holds roughly 110,000 clones, with around 80% as singletons. Sequencing was performed on PBMCs. The receptors stem from a female donor in good health and CMV-seronegative. The CDR3 runs from the conserved cysteine through the conserved F or W. A D gene is named only where the DNA matches it firmly. The size field is filled for only some rows; it gives once, few, many or a size class.

J,D,V,size,DNA,CDR3
TRBJ1-3,NA,TRBV29-1,NA,TGCAGCGTTGAAGACTCCCTCGGGGTCTCTGGAAACACCATATATTTT,CSVEDSLGVSGNTIYF
TRBJ2-2,TRBD2,TRBV19,NA,TGTGCCAGTAGTATACTCGGGGGGGCCGGTACCGGGGAGCTGTTTTTT,CASSILGGAGTGELFF
TRBJ2-7,TRBD1,TRBV10-3,few,TGTGCCATCAGAACCGGGACAGGGGGCGATCAGTACTTC,CAIRTGTGGDQYF
TRBJ1-1,NA,TRBV7-9,few,TGTGCCAGCAGCCCCCCGAGGGCTTTCTTT,CASSPPRAFF
TRBJ2-4,TRBD1,TRBV29-1,NA,TGCAGCGTTCGATTCCGGGACAGGCAAAACATTCAGTACTTC,CSVRFRDRQNIQYF
TRBJ2-5,TRBD2,TRBV5-6,NA,TGTGCCAGCAGCATAGCGGGGGGAATTGGAGAGACCCAGTACTTC,CASSIAGGIGETQYF
TRBJ1-1,NA,TRBV5-5,NA,TGTGCCAGCAGCTTGTCTCTGAGCATGAACACTGAAGCTTTCTTT,CASSLSLSMNTEAFF
TRBJ2-1,NA,TRBV6-5,NA,TGTGCCAGCAGTTACTCGTGGCGGGGTACCTACAATGAGCAGTTCTTC,CASSYSWRGTYNEQFF
TRBJ2-1,NA,TRBV9,NA,TGTGCCAGCAGCGTAGGCCCCTCCTTGTTTGTGGGGCTCAATGAGCAGTTCTTC,CASSVGPSLFVGLNEQFF
TRBJ2-7,TRBD1,TRBV29-1,NA,TGCAGCGTCAGGGACAGGGGGCTCCGCTACGAGCAGTACTTC,CSVRDRGLRYEQYF
TRBJ1-6,TRBD1,TRBV5-4,NA,TGTGCCAGCAGTCGCCGGGACAGGGCGGATTCACCCCTCCACTTT,CASSRRDRADSPLHF
TRBJ1-3,NA,TRBV10-3,NA,TGTGCCATCAGTGAGTCGGGGCCCTCTGGAAACACCATATATTTT,CAISESGPSGNTIYF
TRBJ1-2,NA,TRBV20-1,NA,TGCAGTGCCCGGGTCATCCATGGCTACACCTTC,CSARVIHGYTF
TRBJ1-2,NA,TRBV28,once,TGTGCCAGCAGTGGGCCCCAACCCCTCTATGGCTACACCTTC,CASSGPQPLYGYTF
TRBJ1-1,NA,TRBV11-2,NA,TGTGCCAGCAGCTTTAACAGAGTGAACACTGAAGCTTTCTTT,CASSFNRVNTEAFF
TRBJ2-3,TRBD2,TRBV19,once,TGTGCCAGTAGTCCCCTAGCGGGGGACACAGATACGCAGTATTTT,CASSPLAGDTDTQYF
TRBJ1-4,TRBD1,TRBV7-2,NA,TGTGCCAGCAGCCCGGACAGGGCACGTGAAAAACTGTTTTTT,CASSPDRAREKLFF